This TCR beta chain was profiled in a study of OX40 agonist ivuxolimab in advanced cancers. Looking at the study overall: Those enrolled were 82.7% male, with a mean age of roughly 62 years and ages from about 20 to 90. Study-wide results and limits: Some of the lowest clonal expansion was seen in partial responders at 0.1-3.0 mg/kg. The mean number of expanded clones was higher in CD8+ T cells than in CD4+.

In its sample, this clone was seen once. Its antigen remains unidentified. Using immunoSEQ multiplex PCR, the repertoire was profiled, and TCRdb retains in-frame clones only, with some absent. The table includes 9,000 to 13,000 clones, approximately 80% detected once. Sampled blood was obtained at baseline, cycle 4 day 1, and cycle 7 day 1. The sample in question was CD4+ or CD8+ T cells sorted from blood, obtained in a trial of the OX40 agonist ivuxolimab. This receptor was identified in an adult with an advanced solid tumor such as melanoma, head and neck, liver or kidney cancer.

The CDR3 nucleotides read TGTGCCAGCAGCTTAGGCGGACTAGCCTACGAGCAGTACTTC. This gives the protein CASSLGGLAYEQYF. The chain combines TRBV7-8 with TRBJ2-7; 7 bases are shared with TRBD2. CDR3 length: 14 amino acids. V was pared by 1 base and J by 2 bases, with 2 bases of the junction left unmatched. The V gene's germline CDR1 is SGHVS and CDR2 FQNEAQ.